The 19 T cell receptor beta chains in this list originate from one sample, sequenced in a study of T cell changes during pregnancy in multiple sclerosis. The table came from immunoSEQ multiplex PCR; TCRdb's copy has only in-frame clones and leaves some out. There are 12,000 or so clones in the sample; about four fifths occur only once, and about 10% lies in the top ten. Sequences were derived from CD8+ T cells from peripheral blood mononuclear cells, sampled after pregnancy. These receptor sequences come from a female donor in good health, enrolled as a control in a pregnancy study.

The rearrangement uses TRBV28 and TRBJ1-1; D may be TRBD1 (6 bases). V lost 10 bases to trimming and J lost 0 bases, with 18 bases between them. The germline V gene has CDR1 MDHEN and CDR2 SYDVKM. The CDR3 is made up of 15 amino acids. Here the CDR3 DNA reads TGTGCCATTCTAGTGGACAGCCAATTGAACACTGAAGCTTTCTTT. This codes for CAILVDSQLNTEAFF.

CDR3 sequence reads: CASSLSSGNQPQHF. The CDR3 region has the DNA TGTGCCAGCAGCTTGTCTTCAGGTAATCAGCCCCAGCATTTT. The J gene is TRBJ1-5, the V gene TRBV5-8; D is unclear. In germline, CDR1 is SGHTS, CDR2 YDEGEE. V was cut by 1 base and J by 4 bases, with 9 bases left in between. The CDR3 runs 14 residues.

The gene calls are TRBV28 and TRBJ2-1; TRBD1 agrees at 8 bases. The CDR3 contains 14 residues. Germline V gene data show CDR1 as MDHEN and CDR2 as SYDVKM. V lost 6 bases to trimming and J lost 7 bases; unmatched junction nucleotides: 8. The CDR3 DNA is TGTGCCAGCAGCTATAGACAGGGGCGGAATGAGCAGTTCTTC. This translates into CASSYRQGRNEQFF.

V and J are TRBV13 and TRBJ1-2; the match to TRBD1 covers 10 bases. Per the germline V gene, CDR1 is PRHDT and CDR2 is FYEKMQ (reference sequence). Trimming cost V 4 bases and J 4 bases; bases outside gene matches: 12. The CDR3 is made up of 17 amino acids. The CDR3 loop reads CASSSGAPGTGVYGYTF. CDR3 DNA sequence: TGTGCCAGCAGCTCTGGTGCCCCCGGGACAGGGGTCTATGGCTACACCTTC.

The chain carries TRBV4-1 and TRBJ2-7; 9 nucleotides line up with TRBD1. The CDR3 consists of 15 residues. V was pared by 2 bases and J by 0 bases, with 2 bases of the junction left unmatched. The germline V gene has CDR1 MGHRA and CDR2 YSYEKL. CDR3 DNA: TGCGCCAGCAGCCAAAAGACAGGGGGCTCCTACGAGCAGTACTTC. Its protein is CASSQKTGGSYEQYF.

J is TRBJ2-7 and V is TRBV4-2, with 10 nucleotides matching TRBD2. Trimming cost V 4 bases and J 5 bases; bases outside gene matches: 5. Germline CDR1 reads LGHNA; CDR2 reads YNFKEQ. The CDR3 sequence is 14 residues long. The CDR3 coding sequence is TGTGCCAGCAGCCCTCGTCTAGCGGGAGACGAGCAGTACTTC. It is translated as CASSPRLAGDEQYF.

The chain carries TRBV2 and TRBJ2-3, with 14 nucleotides matching TRBD2. Germline V lookup: CDR1 SNHLY, CDR2 FYNNEI. The CDR3 is 15 amino acids. The V and J ends lost 6 bases and 6 bases, in that order; junction bases with no gene match: 5. This CDR3 is CASRWTSGGRDTQYF. CDR3 bases: TGTGCCAGCAGGTGGACTAGCGGGGGGCGGGATACGCAGTATTTT.

V gene TRBV11-2 combines with J gene TRBJ2-7; the match to TRBD2 covers 8 bases. The CDR3 has 17 residues. In germline, CDR1 is SGHAT, CDR2 FQNNGV. V lost 1 base to trimming and J lost 1 base; unmatched junction nucleotides: 9. The CDR3 DNA reads TGTGCCAGCAGCTTAGGAACGGGGGGGAGCCAGTCCTACGAGCAGTACTTC. Translation: CASSLGTGGSQSYEQYF.

This chain links TRBV7-8 with TRBJ2-7; D perhaps matches TRBD2 (6 bases). This CDR3 comprises 14 residues. Germline CDR1 SGHVS, CDR2 FQNEAQ. Between the trimmed V and J ends, which lost 1 base and 2 bases, there was a span of 9 bases. CDR3 sequence (DNA): TGTGCCAGCAGCTTAGGGGACTGGGCCTACGAGCAGTACTTC. Translating it yields CASSLGDWAYEQYF.

Here the CDR3 reads CASSMPWAGRSYNEQFF. CDR3 nucleotide sequence: TGTGCCAGTAGTATGCCTTGGGCGGGAAGGTCCTACAATGAGCAGTTCTTC. The V gene is TRBV19, the J gene TRBJ2-1; TRBD2 might be the D (6 bases). This CDR3 is built from 17 residues. Deletions cut 3 bases from V and 1 base from J, with 16 bases between. CDR1 is LNHDA, CDR2 SQIVND, per germline (reference sequence).

CDR3 bases: TGTGCCAGCAGACCGACAGGAACCTTCAGGGATACGCAGTATTTT. Protein product: CASRPTGTFRDTQYF. The rearrangement joins TRBV27 to TRBJ2-3; tentatively, D is TRBD1 (6 bases). The CDR3 loop spans 15 amino acids. Germline loops: CDR1 MNHEY, CDR2 SMNVEV (reference sequence). With 6 bases removed from V and 6 bases from J, the gap between germline ends came to 19 bases.

V and J are TRBV1 and TRBJ2-6; TRBD1 was called by the table and not checked on the DNA. TRBV1 is a pseudogene locus. The CDR3 totals 17 residues. The CDR3 loop is CTSSVCCAQSRANVLTF. CDR3 sequence (DNA): TGCACCAGCAGTGTCTGTTGTGCACAAAGTCGGGCCAACGTCCTGACTTTC.

As regards this clone: The germline gene is not matched at one end of the junction; a read error may be the cause. V and J are TRBV7-7 and TRBJ2-1; tentatively, D is TRBD2 (5 bases). The CDR3 runs to 16 residues. CDR1 is SSHAT, CDR2 FNYEAQ, per germline (reference sequence). For the CDR3, the DNA is TGTGCTAGCAGCCCGAACGAGCTAGCAGTCAACAATGAGCAGTTCTTC. It codes for CASSPNELAVNNEQFF.

The rearrangement links TRBV19 to TRBJ2-5; D is uncertain. The ends were cut back, 3 bases at V and 2 bases at J, with 7 bases in the middle. Germline CDR1 LNHDA, CDR2 SQIVND (reference sequence). The CDR3 has 13 amino acids. CDR3 region: CASSMTRQETQYF. The CDR3 DNA reads TGTGCCAGTAGTATGACTCGTCAAGAGACCCAGTACTTC.

The sample holds one count of this clone. V usage is TRBV4-1 and J usage is TRBJ2-1; 7 nucleotides match TRBD1. V trimming: 4 bases; J trimming: 1 base; junction bases outside the gene matches: 7. This CDR3 has 16 residues. Germline assignment: CDR1 MGHRA and CDR2 YSYEKL. CDR3 in DNA: TGCGCCAGCAGCCGAGGACAGGACCGATCCTACAATGAGCAGTTCTTC. Amino acids: CASSRGQDRSYNEQFF.

J is TRBJ2-1 and V is TRBV10-3; TRBD1 matches 7 bases. The CDR3 loop spans 15 amino acids. V gave up 4 bases and J gave up 4 bases; unmatched junction bases: 7. Germline CDR1 reads ENHRY; CDR2 reads SYGVKD. As DNA, the CDR3 is TGTGCCATCAGTGGGTCCGGGACAGATTACAATGAGCAGTTCTTC. Translation: CAISGSGTDYNEQFF.

This chain links TRBV29-1 with TRBJ2-7; 11 bases agree with TRBD2. The germline V gene encodes CDR1 SQVTM and CDR2 ANQGSEA. The CDR3 loop spans 14 amino acids. The V segment lost 2 bases and the J segment 4 bases; nucleotides outside the gene matches: 4. CDR3 in amino acids: CSVERLAGGYEQYF. CDR3 nucleotide sequence: TGCAGCGTTGAACGGCTAGCGGGAGGTTACGAGCAGTACTTC.

The chain has TRBV6-1 and TRBJ2-5, with TRBD2 matching over 7 bases. V shed 8 bases, J shed 4 bases, and the junction held 4 bases outside the gene matches. This CDR3 is 12 amino acids long. CDR1 is MNHNS, CDR2 SASEGT, per germline. This CDR3 reads CASERGPETQYF. CDR3 nucleotides: TGTGCCAGCGAGCGGGGTCCAGAGACCCAGTACTTC.

The chain couples TRBV7-9 to TRBJ2-5, with 10 nucleotides matching TRBD2. Germline CDR1 is SEHNR and CDR2 is FQNEAQ (reference sequence). This CDR3 contains 19 residues. The ends lost 4 bases at V and 1 base at J; junction bases unmatched: 15. This chain's CDR3 is CASSSSLPSGGGVQETQYF. The CDR3 DNA follows: TGTGCCAGCAGCTCCTCCCTACCTAGCGGGGGTGGGGTCCAAGAGACCCAGTACTTC.